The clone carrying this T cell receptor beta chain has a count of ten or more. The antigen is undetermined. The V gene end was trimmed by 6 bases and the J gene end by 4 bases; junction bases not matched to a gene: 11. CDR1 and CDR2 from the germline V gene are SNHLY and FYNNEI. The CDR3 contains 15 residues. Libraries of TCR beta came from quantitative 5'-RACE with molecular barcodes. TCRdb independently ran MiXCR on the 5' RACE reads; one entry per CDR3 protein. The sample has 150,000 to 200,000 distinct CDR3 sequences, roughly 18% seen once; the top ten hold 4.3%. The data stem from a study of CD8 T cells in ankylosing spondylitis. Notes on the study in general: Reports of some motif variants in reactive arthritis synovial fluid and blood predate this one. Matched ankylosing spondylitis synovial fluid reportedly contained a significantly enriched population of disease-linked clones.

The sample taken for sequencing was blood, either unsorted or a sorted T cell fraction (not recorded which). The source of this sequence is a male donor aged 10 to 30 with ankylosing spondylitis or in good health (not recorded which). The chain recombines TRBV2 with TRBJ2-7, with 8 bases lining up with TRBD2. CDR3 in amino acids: CASREREGPLYEQYF. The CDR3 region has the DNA TGTGCCAGCAGAGAACGGGAGGGCCCTCTTTACGAGCAGTACTTC.